This T cell receptor (beta chain) was sequenced during a study of blood T cell repertoires in COVID-19. Looking at the study overall: Researchers got acute and convalescent COVID-19 samples from the United States, Italy and Spain.

The data were produced by immunoSEQ multiplex PCR, yet TCRdb's version contains in-frame clones alone and is incomplete. The table has tens of thousands of clones, 80% to 90% seen once. The receptor was isolated from a woman between 45 and 65 years old with acute or convalescent COVID-19. The specimen was peripheral blood.

The CDR3 reads CASSDSRGQRLLYRNQPQHF. The CDR3 DNA reads TGTGCCAGCAGTGACTCGAGGGGACAGCGGCTGTTATATCGCAATCAGCCCCAGCATTTT. The J gene is TRBJ1-5, the V gene TRBV6-4; 7 nucleotides line up with TRBD1. CDR1 and CDR2 from the germline V gene are MRHNA and SNTAGT. The junction had 16 bases not matched to a gene; V was cut back by 0 bases and J by 2 bases. The length of the CDR3 is 20 residues.